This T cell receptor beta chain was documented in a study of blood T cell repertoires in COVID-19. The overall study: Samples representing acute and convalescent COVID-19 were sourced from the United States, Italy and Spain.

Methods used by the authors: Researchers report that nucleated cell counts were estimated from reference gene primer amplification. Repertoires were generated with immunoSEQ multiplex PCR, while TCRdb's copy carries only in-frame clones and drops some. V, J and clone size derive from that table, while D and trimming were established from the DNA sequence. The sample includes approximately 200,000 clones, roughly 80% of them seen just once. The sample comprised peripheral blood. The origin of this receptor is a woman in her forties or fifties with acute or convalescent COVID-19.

The DNA for the CDR3 is TGTGCCAGTAGTATTGGAGCGGGAGGGCCTATTGAGCAGTTCTTC. Encoded protein: CASSIGAGGPIEQFF. V and J are TRBV19 and TRBJ2-1; TRBD2 matches 10 bases. Trimming at V came to 3 bases and at J to 9 bases, leaving 8 bases not matched to a gene. The CDR3 is 15 residues long. CDR1 is LNHDA and CDR2 is SQIVND in the germline V gene (reference sequence).